This paragraph reports one TCR beta chain. Its antigen is undetermined. This specimen comes from a study of cytomegalovirus exposure and HLA in healthy donors. Study results and caveats: Certain sequence variants were highly shared and formed a cluster, and this cluster was likely a sequencing artifact.

PCR used 60 Vbeta primers and 13 Jbeta primers. Data came from immunoSEQ multiplex PCR; TCRdb stores just in-frame clones and leaves some out. The profile shows more than 150,000 clones, approximately 85% of them singletons. Sequenced: PBMCs. The origin of this receptor is a man between 18 and 29 years old in good health and CMV-seropositive.

Here the CDR3 DNA reads TGTGCCAGCAGCGTAGGCCCCACCGGCGGGGCCATAGAGACCCAGTACTTC. It yields the protein CASSVGPTGGAIETQYF. The J gene is TRBJ2-5, the V gene TRBV9; a weak D match, TRBD2 (6 bases). Germline lookup yields CDR1 SGDLS and CDR2 YYNGEE. This CDR3 region has 17 residues. The V end lost 0 bases, the J end lost 4 bases, and 19 bases lay between the germline ends.